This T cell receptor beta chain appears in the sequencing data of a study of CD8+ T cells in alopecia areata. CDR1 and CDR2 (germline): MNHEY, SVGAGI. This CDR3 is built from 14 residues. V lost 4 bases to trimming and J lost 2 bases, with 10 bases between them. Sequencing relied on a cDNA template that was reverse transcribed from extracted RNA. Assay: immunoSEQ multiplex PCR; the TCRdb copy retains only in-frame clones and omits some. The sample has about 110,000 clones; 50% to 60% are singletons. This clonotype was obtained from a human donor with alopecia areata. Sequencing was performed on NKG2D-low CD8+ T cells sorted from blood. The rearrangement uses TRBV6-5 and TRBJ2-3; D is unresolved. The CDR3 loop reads CASSSGALTDTQYF. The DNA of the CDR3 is TGTGCCAGCAGTTCCGGAGCCCTCACAGATACGCAGTATTTT.